The entry below gives a single TCR beta chain sequence along with its context. Its antigen remains unidentified. The data originate from a study of T cell repertoires in cytomegalovirus infection. Across the whole study: Well-studied HLA-B-restricted epitopes and recently identified HLA-C-restricted epitopes of CMV were both used in the study. In public TCR beta signatures, there were indications of both CMV infection and matching HLA type.

The junction had 2 bases not matched to a gene; V was cut back by 1 base and J by 4 bases. The CDR3 contains 14 residues. Germline-derived CDR1 and CDR2 are MGHRA and YSYEKL. MiXCR was run by TCRdb on the reads, yielding one entry per CDR3 protein. Of some 800,000 distinct CDR3 sequences in the sample, 30% to 35% are singletons; the top ten hold around 12%. General study points: Clonotypes of TCR beta that were HLA-C-restricted and CMV-specific dominated the ex vivo response. Individuals carrying CMV plus the relevant HLA were identified by cumulative frequency of public TCR beta families.

The specimen was cultured CD8+ T cells from PBMCs, collected from culture after CMV antigen stimulation. The sequence derives from a human donor in good health (CMV status not recorded). Some clones in this sample may be carry-over from other donors' samples. This chain uses TRBV4-1 with TRBJ1-1, with 8 positions matching TRBD1. The CDR3 region is CASSQATGVTEAFF. In nucleotides, the CDR3 is TGCGCCAGCAGCCAAGCGACAGGGGTCACTGAAGCTTTCTTT.